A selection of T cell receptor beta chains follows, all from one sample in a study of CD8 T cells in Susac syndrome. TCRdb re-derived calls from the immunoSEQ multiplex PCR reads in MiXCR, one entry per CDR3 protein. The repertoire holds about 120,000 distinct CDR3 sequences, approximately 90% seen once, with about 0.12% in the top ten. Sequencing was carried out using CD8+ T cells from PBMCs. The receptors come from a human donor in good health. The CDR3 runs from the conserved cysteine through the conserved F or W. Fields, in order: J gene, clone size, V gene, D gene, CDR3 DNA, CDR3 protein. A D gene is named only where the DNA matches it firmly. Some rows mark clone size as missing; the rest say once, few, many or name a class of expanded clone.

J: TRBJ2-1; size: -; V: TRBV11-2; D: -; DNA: TGTGCCAGCAGCCAGAATGAGCAGTTCTTC; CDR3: CASSQNEQFF
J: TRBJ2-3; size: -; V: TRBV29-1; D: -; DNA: TGCAGCGTTGATCAGGGCGCAGATACGCAGTATTTT; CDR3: CSVDQGADTQYF
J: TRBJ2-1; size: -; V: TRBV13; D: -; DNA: TGTGCCAGCAGCGGGCAGGGCCGCCAGGTACAGTTCTTC; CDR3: CASSGQGRQVQFF
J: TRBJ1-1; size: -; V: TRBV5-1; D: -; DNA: TGCGCCAGCAGCTCAACAACGAACACTGAAGCTTTCTTT; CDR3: CASSSTTNTEAFF
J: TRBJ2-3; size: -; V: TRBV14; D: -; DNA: TGTGCCAGCAGCCCCTATTTCGACACGCAGTATTTT; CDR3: CASSPYFDTQYF
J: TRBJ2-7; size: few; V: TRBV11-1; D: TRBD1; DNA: TGTGCCAGCAGCCCGGGACAGTGGGACGAGCAGTACTTC; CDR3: CASSPGQWDEQYF
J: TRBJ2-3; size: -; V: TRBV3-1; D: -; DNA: TGTGCCAGCAGCTTCCGCAGGGTGAGCACAGATACGCAGTATTTT; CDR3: CASSFRRVSTDTQYF
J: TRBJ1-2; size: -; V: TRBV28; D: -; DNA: TGTGCCAGCAGTCCGATCGATACTAACTATGGCTACACCTTC; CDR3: CASSPIDTNYGYTF
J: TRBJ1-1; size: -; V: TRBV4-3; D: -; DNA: TGCGCCAGCAGCCAGTCACAGGCCACTGAAGCTTTCTTT; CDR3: CASSQSQATEAFF
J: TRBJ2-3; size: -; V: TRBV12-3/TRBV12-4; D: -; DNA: TGTGCCAGCAGGACTACCGGGGCGAGCACAGATACGCAGTATTTT; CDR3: CASRTTGASTDTQYF
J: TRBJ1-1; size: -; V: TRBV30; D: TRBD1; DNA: TGTGCCTGGAAAATGACAGGGGGCAGTGAAGCTTTCTTT; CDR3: CAWKMTGGSEAFF
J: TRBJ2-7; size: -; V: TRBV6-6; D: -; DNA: TGTGCCAGCAGTACACAGGGAGACGAGCAGTACTTC; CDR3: CASSTQGDEQYF
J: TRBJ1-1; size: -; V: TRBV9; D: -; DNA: TGTGCCAGCAGCGAAGGCCTGAACACTGAAGCTTTCTTT; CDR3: CASSEGLNTEAFF
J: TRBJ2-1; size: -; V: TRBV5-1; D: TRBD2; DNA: TGCGCCAGCAGCCGGTGGACTAGCGGGGACAATGAGCAGTTCTTC; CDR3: CASSRWTSGDNEQFF
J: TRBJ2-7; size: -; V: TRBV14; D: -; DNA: TGTGCCAGCAGCCACGCTACCGGGCTTGCCTACGAGCAGTACTTC; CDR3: CASSHATGLAYEQYF
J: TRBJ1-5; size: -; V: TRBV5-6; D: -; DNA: TGTGCCAGCAGCCCCCGTGGGGGGATCAGTCAGCCCCAGCATTTT; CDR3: CASSPRGGISQPQHF
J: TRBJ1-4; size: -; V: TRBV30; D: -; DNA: TGTGCCTGGAGTGTCGCCGGGGGCGGGGAAAAACTGTTTTTT; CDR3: CAWSVAGGGEKLFF
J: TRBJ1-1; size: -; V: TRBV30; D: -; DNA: TGTGCCTGGAGCGCCCGGGACAAGAACACTGAAGCTTTCTTT; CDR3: CAWSARDKNTEAFF
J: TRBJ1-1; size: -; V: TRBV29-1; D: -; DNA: TGCAGCGTTGTCCCCACGAACACTGAAGCTTTCTTT; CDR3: CSVVPTNTEAFF
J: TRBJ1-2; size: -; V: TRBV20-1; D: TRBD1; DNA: TGCAGTGCTAGCTCCGGACAGGGCCGGTATGGCTACACCTTC; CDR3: CSASSGQGRYGYTF
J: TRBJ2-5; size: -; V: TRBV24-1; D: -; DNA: TGTGCCACCAGTGATCACCGGAACACCCAGTACTTC; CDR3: CATSDHRNTQYF
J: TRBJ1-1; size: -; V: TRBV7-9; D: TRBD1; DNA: TGTGCCAGCAGCCCGCGACAGGGAGTGAACACTGAAGCTTTCTTT; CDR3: CASSPRQGVNTEAFF